These 13 T cell receptor beta chains came from one sample sequenced in a study of Graves' ophthalmopathy and Graves' hyperthyroidism. RNA served as the template for amplifying TCR beta CDR3 regions. Second-round multiplex PCR came after a first-round RT-PCR that employed HTBI primers. MiXCR, applied by TCRdb to the multiplex PCR reads, yields one record per CDR3 protein. Altogether approximately 480,000 distinct CDR3 sequences are present, 14% being singletons, with the ten largest covering roughly 9.8%. Sequencing input: blood. These receptors were taken from a young woman with Graves' ophthalmopathy.

This clonotype was found many times. CDR3 coding DNA: TGTGCCAGCAGTTACAAAGGGTACGAGCAGTACTTC. This gives the protein CASSYKGYEQYF. The chain combines TRBV6-5 with TRBJ2-7; D is ambiguous. Looked up from germline, CDR1 is MNHEY and CDR2 is SVGAGI. CDR3 size: 12 residues. Trimming stripped 2 bases from V and 4 bases from J, with 6 bases between.

This clonotype was counted ten times or more. The chain couples TRBV7-2 to TRBJ1-1; the D gene is possibly TRBD1 (5 bases). The CDR3 covers 14 residues. Germline CDR1 and CDR2: SGHTA and FQGNSA. Trimming took off 3 bases at V and 3 bases at J, with 11 bases between the two ends. This chain's CDR3 is CASSFAGWDTEAFF. CDR3 DNA: TGTGCCAGCAGCTTTGCAGGGTGGGACACTGAAGCTTTCTTT.

As to this clonotype: A read error is possible here, since a much larger clone lies one base away. The chain recombines TRBV28 with TRBJ2-5; TRBD1 or TRBD2 may be the D gene (6 bases each). CDR1 MDHEN and CDR2 SYDVKM come from the germline V gene. This CDR3 spans 14 amino acids. This CDR3 is CVSSSRGRAETQYF. CDR3 nucleotides: TGTGTCAGCAGCTCCCGGGGGCGGGCAGAGACCCAGTACTTC.

This clonotype was counted only a few times. Given a much more abundant clone one base away, this may be a read error. The gene calls are TRBV28 and TRBJ1-3; D gene ambiguous. The CDR3 totals 14 residues. Per the germline V gene, CDR1 is MDHEN and CDR2 is SYDVKM. The CDR3 DNA reads as TGTGCCGGCAGTTTACGAGTAGGAGGAAACACCATATATTTT. Protein sequence: CAGSLRVGGNTIYF.

V usage is TRBV7-9 and J usage is TRBJ2-7; D unresolved. Germline assignment: CDR1 SEHNR and CDR2 FQNEAQ (reference sequence). Trimming pared 5 bases from V and 2 bases from J, leaving 10 bases between. The CDR3 extends over 13 amino acids. CDR3 residues: CASSPPDTYEQYF. The CDR3 region has the DNA TGTGCCAGCAGCCCCCCTGACACCTACGAGCAGTACTTC.

The CDR3 loop is CASSTHTGTGSRSTSEQYF. The CDR3 nucleotides read TGTGCCAGCAGCACACACACCGGGACAGGGTCTAGGAGTACAAGCGAGCAGTACTTC. V gene TRBV5-6 combines with J gene TRBJ2-7; 9 positions agree with TRBD1. V shed 4 bases, J shed 6 bases, and the junction held 23 bases outside the gene matches. Germline CDR1 is SGHDT and CDR2 is YYEEEE. The CDR3 is 19 residues long.

This clonotype occurred many times. This chain uses TRBV15 with TRBJ1-2; 8 bases map to TRBD1. J was trimmed by 4 bases and V by 0 bases; bases with no gene match: 4. The V gene's germline CDR1 is LNHNV and CDR2 YYDKDF (reference sequence). This CDR3 is built from 15 residues. The CDR3 DNA is TGTGCCACCAGCAGAGATTCAGGACAGGGCTATGGCTACACCTTC. Translating it yields CATSRDSGQGYGYTF.

This clonotype came up many times. V and J are TRBV2 and TRBJ1-6; D is unresolved. The germline CDR1 and CDR2 sequences are SNHLY and FYNNEI. The CDR3 loop spans 15 amino acids. V dropped 6 bases and J dropped 4 bases, with 13 bases sitting between them. The CDR3 loop reads CASRGSGDYNSPLHF. CDR3 DNA: TGTGCCAGCAGGGGATCCGGGGATTATAATTCACCCCTCCACTTT.

The table lists this clonotype with many counts. CDR3 protein: CASSLTTAMNTEAFF. The CDR3 DNA follows: TGCGCCAGCAGCTTAACGACAGCAATGAACACTGAAGCTTTCTTT. The V call is TRBV5-1, the J call TRBJ1-1; TRBD1 is a possible D gene (5 bases). Germline V gene sequence: CDR1 SGHRS, CDR2 YFSETQ. There are 15 residues in the CDR3. V was trimmed by 2 bases and J by 0 bases, leaving 11 bases between them.

This clonotype was detected many times. V and J are TRBV27 and TRBJ1-5, with a weak D call TRBD1 (6 bases). Germline loops: CDR1 MNHEY, CDR2 SMNVEV (reference sequence). The CDR3 length is 14 residues. Trimming left V 2 bases short and J 8 bases short, with 13 bases between. CDR3 DNA: TGTGCCAGCAGTTTAGCGACAGGCCAAGAGCCCCAGCATTTT. It yields the protein CASSLATGQEPQHF.

This clonotype was observed at least ten times. The chain joins TRBV12-3 or TRBV12-4 to TRBJ2-7; D possibly corresponds to TRBD1 (6 bases). This CDR3 region has 14 residues. The V and J ends lost 3 bases and 2 bases respectively, with 11 bases between them. CDR3 nucleotides: TGTGCCAGCAGTTTGGTGGCAGGGGCCTACGAGCAGTACTTC. Translated, it gives CASSLVAGAYEQYF.

This clonotype has ten or more counts. The rearrangement uses TRBV15 and TRBJ1-1; possible D gene TRBD1, 6 bases. V lost 6 bases to trimming and J lost 4 bases, with 15 bases between them. Germline V CDR1 and CDR2: LNHNV, YYDKDF (reference sequence). CDR3 length: 14 residues. CDR3 sequence reads: CATRGGGRSTEAFF. CDR3 nucleotides: TGTGCCACCAGAGGAGGGGGTCGCAGCACTGAAGCTTTCTTT.

This clonotype was counted ten times or more. The rearrangement joins TRBV12-3 or TRBV12-4 to TRBJ2-7; D is unclear. CDR3 length equals 15 residues. Between the trimmed V and J ends, which lost 5 bases and 0 bases, there was a span of 14 bases. The CDR3 is CASSPMAPLSYEQYF. The DNA for the CDR3 is TGTGCCAGCAGTCCGATGGCGCCCCTCTCCTACGAGCAGTACTTC.